The TCR beta chain described here comes from a study of blood T cells in healthy people across ages. The study's findings and limits: Higher naive T cell percentage went strongly together with higher TCR beta diversity. A conclusive naive versus antigen-experienced comparison was prevented by the unsorted PBMCs.

The CDR3 extends over 14 amino acids. As regards this clonotype: What it binds is unknown.

Using a J-beta primer mix together with a sample-barcoded 5' primer, a second PCR was run for about 7 to 12 cycles. One entry per CDR3 protein, called by TCRdb with MiXCR from the 5' RACE reads. The sample consists of 1.6 million or so distinct CDR3 sequences, about 35% of them appearing once. The sequence was collected from a woman in her 30s in good health. The specimen sequenced was blood. The rearrangement joins TRBV21-1 to TRBJ1-2; no DNA check was done on the table's D call, TRBD1. TRBV21-1 is a pseudogene locus. CDR3 sequence reads: CASIEGAFNYGYTF. The CDR3, as DNA: TGTGCCAGCATCGAGGGAGCGTTTAACTATGGCTACACCTTC.